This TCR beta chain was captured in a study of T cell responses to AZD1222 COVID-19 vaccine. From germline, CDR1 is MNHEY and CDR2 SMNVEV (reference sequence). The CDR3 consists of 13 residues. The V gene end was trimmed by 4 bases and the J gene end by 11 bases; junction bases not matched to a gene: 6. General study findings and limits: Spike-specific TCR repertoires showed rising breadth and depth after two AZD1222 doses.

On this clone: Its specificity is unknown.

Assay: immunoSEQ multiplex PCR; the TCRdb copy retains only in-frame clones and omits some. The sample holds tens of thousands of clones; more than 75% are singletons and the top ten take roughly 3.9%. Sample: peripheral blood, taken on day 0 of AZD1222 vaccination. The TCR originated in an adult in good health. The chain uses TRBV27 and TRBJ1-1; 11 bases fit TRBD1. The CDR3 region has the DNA TGTGCCAGCAGTTCCCGGGACAGGGGGATTGCTTTCTTT. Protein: CASSSRDRGIAFF.